The T cell receptor (beta chain) described here comes from a study of T cell repertoires in cytomegalovirus infection (dated by TCRdb to between 2017 and 2020). Context from the whole study: The peptide stimulations were aimed at well-studied HLA-B-restricted epitopes as well as recently identified HLA-C-restricted CMV epitopes, whose presentation resists viral immunomodulation. Because public TCR beta signatures pointed to carriage of CMV infection together with the matching HLA type, the HLA type of each donor mattered for the analysis.

The treatment or condition label of this sample denotes: in vitro stimulation with specific CMV peptide epitopes to enrich CMV-specific T cells. The research as a whole found: The ex vivo response was dominated by HLA-C-restricted CMV-specific TCR beta clonotypes, which also provided the single most frequent clonotype in two of eight donors. In both this cohort and an independent cohort of 352 donors, the cumulative frequency of public TCR beta family members distinguished carriers of CMV infection plus the relevant HLA type.

This sample was sequenced with an Illumina HiSeq 1500. In-frame beta chains were kept once TCRdb had trimmed the public reads at Q25 with fastp and called clones with MiXCR. Identical CDR3 proteins give one entry, which carries the most common genes and DNA. The sample table holds some 200,000 distinct CDR3 sequences, of which roughly two fifths were seen once. The ten largest clonotypes hold roughly three fifths of the sample. For CDR1 and CDR2, the germline V gene (reference sequence) lists DFQATT and SNEGSKA. The CDR3 covers 14 residues, taking in both the cysteine and the phenylalanine. Here the CDR3 DNA is all that survives: 42 bases in frame from base 1. V has 6 bases trimmed and J has 8 bases trimmed; junction bases matching no gene number 13. For this clonotype: Which antigen it targets is not known. Per-base quality was not reported, and no clone a single base away is much larger than it.

The chain joins TRBV20-1 to TRBJ2-1; 7 middle bases align to TRBD2. The receptor was derived from a human donor in good health (CMV status not recorded). Some clones in this sample may be carry-over from other donors' samples. The source material was CD8+ T cells from cultured PBMCs, sampled from culture after CMV antigen stimulation. The CDR3 in this case is CSAHRGEGLDEQFF. In nucleotide form, the sequence is TGCAGTGCCCATCGGGGGGAGGGCCTTGATGAGCAGTTCTTC.